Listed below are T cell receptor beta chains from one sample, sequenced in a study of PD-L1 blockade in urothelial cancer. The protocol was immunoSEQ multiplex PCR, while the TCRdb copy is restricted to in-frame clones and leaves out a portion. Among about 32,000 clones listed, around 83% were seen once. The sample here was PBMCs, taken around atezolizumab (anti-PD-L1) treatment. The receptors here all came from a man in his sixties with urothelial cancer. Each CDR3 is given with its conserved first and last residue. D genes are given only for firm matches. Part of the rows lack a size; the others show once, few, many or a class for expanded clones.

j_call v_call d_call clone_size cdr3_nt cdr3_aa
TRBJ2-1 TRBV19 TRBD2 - TGTGCCAGTAGTGTGTCTAGCGGGGGAGGGCAGTTCTTC CASSVSSGGGQFF
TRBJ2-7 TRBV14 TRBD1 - TGTGCCAGCGCCGACCACAGGGGTTACACCTACGAGCAGTACTTC CASADHRGYTYEQYF
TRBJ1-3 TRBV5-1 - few TGCGCCAGCAGCTTGGCGGACAGTGGAAACACCATATATTTT CASSLADSGNTIYF
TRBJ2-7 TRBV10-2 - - TGCGCCAGCAGTGAGTCGTCGGGGTTAAGCTCCTACGAGCAGTACTTC CASSESSGLSSYEQYF
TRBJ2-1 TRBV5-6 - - TGTGCCAGCAGCTTGCAACTTAGGGGGGGATACAATGAGCAGTTCTTC CASSLQLRGGYNEQFF
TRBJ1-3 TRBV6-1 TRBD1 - TGTGCCAGCAACAGGGGGTCCGGAAACACCATATATTTT CASNRGSGNTIYF
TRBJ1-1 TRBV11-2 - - TGTGCCAGCAGCTTAGTACAGGGCATGAACACTGAAGCTTTCTTT CASSLVQGMNTEAFF
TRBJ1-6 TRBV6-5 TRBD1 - TGTGCCGGCAGTTACTACCTGACAGGGAAAAACTCACCCCTCCACTTT CAGSYYLTGKNSPLHF
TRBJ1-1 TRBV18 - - TGTGCCAGCTCACCACGGGCGTTCACTGAAGCTTTCTTT CASSPRAFTEAFF
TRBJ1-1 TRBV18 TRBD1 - TGTGCCAGCTCACCCCGACAGGGGGCCGACACTGAAGCTTTCTTT CASSPRQGADTEAFF
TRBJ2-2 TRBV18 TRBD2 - TGTGCCAGCTCACCACGACTAGCGGGAACTGCCGGGGAGCTGTTTTTT CASSPRLAGTAGELFF
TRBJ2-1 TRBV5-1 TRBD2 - TGCGCCAGCAGAACCAGCGGGGGCGCCTACAATGAGCAGTTCTTC CASRTSGGAYNEQFF
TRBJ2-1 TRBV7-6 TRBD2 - TGTGCCAGCAGCTTAGTAAGGCCTAGCGGGGGGGCGTCCTACAATGAGCAGTTCTTC CASSLVRPSGGASYNEQFF
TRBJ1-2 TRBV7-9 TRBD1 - TGTGCCAGCAGCCGGACGGGACAGTCAAGGGGCTACACCTTC CASSRTGQSRGYTF
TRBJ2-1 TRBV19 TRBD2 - TGTGCCAGTAGTACCGGACTAGCGGGAGAGGATGAGCAGTTCTTC CASSTGLAGEDEQFF
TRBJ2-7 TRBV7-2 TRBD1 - TGTGCCAGCAGCGTCCCGGGACAGGAGCAGTACTTC CASSVPGQEQYF
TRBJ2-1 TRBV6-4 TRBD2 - TGTGCCAGCAGTGTCGAGGGACTAGCTTCCTACAATGAGCAGTTCTTC CASSVEGLASYNEQFF